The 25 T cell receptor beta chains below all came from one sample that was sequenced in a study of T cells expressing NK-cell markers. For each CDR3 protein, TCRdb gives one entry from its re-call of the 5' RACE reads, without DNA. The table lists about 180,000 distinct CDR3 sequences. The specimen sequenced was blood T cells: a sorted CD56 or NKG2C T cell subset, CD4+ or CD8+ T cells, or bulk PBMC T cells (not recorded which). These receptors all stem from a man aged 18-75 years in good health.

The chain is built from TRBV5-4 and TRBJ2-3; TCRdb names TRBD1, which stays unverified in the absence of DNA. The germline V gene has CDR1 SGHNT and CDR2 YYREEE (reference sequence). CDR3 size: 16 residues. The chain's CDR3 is CASSIGTGGDADTQYF.

CDR3 sequence reads: CSVEATIQGDTEAFF. The chain carries TRBV29-1 and TRBJ1-1; TCRdb designates TRBD1, a call that cannot be tested without DNA. CDR1 is SQVTM and CDR2 is ANQGSEA in the germline V gene. The CDR3 extends over 15 amino acids.

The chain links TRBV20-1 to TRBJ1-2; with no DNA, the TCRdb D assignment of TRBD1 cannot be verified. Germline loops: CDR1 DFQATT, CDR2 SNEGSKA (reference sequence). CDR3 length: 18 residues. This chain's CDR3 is CSARIGAVKVPSNYGYTF.

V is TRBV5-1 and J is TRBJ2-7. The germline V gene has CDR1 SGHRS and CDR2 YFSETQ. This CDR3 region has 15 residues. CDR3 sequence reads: CASSLELPATYEQYF. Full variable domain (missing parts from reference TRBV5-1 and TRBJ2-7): KAGVTQTPRYLIKTRGQQVTLSCSPISGHRSVSWYQQTPGQGLQFLFEYFSETQRNKGNFPGRFSGRQFSNSRSEMNVSTLELGDSALYLCASSLELPATYEQYFGPGTRLTVT.

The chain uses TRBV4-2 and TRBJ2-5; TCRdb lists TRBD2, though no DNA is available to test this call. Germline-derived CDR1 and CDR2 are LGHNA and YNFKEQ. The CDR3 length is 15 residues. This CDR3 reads CASSQDRASGETQYF.

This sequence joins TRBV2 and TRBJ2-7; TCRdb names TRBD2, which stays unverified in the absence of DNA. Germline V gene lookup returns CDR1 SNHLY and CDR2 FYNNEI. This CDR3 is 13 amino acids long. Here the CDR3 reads CASQTSESYEQYF.

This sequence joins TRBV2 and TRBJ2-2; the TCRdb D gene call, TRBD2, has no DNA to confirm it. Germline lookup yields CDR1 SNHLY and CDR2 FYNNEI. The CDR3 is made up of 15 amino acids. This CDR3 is CASSETRRGTGELFF.

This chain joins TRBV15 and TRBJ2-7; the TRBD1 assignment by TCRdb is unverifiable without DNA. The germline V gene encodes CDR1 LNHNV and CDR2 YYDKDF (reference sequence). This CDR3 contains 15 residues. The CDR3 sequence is CATSRDVTGAHEQYF.

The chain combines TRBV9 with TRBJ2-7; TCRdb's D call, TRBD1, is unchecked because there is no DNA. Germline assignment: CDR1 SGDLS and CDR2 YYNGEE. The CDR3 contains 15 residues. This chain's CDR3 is CASSVDPGQGYEQYF.

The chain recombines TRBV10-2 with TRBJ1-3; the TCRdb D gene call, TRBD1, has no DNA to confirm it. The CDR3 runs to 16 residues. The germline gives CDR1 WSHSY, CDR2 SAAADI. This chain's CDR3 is CASSETTGATGNTIYF.

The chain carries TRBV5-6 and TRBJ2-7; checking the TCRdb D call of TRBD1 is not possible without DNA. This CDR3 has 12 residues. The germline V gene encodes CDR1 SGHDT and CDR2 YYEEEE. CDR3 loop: CASSNVPDEQYF.

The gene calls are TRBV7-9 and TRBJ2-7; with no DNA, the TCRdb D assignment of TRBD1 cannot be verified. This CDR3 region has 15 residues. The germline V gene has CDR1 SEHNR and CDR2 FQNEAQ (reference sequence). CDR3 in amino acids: CASSSPGQGAGEQYF.

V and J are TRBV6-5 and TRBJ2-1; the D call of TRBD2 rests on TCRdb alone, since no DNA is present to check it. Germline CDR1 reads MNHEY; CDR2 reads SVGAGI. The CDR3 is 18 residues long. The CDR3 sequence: CASSYPGTSGGANNEQFF.

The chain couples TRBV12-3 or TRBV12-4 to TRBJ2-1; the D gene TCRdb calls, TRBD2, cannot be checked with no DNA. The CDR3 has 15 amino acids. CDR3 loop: CASSQTSGGANEQFF.

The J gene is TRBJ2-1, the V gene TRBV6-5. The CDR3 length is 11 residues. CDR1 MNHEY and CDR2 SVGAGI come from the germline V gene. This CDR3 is CASSYSHEQFF.

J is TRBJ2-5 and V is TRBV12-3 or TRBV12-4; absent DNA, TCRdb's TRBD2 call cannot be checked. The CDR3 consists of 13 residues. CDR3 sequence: CASSNGLVETQYF.

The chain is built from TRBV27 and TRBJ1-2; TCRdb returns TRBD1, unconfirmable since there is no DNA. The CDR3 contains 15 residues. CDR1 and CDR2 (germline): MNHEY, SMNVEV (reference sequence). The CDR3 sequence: CASGTLSGTSQGYTF.

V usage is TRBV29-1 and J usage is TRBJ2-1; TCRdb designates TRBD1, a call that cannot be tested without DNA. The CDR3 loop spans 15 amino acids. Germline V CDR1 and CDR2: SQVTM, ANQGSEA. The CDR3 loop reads CSVGTGESSYNEQFF.

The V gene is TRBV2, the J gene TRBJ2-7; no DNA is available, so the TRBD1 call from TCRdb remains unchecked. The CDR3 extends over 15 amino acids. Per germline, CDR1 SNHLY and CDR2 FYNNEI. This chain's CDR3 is CASSERQGRLAEQYF.

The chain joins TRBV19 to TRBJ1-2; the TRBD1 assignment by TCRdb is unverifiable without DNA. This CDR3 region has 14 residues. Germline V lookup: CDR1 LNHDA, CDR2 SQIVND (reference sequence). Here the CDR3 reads CASHRGHPNYGYTF.

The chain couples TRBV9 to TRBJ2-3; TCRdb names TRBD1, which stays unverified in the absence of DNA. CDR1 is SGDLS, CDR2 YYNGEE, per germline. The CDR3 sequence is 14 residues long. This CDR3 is CASTLTPDTDTQYF.

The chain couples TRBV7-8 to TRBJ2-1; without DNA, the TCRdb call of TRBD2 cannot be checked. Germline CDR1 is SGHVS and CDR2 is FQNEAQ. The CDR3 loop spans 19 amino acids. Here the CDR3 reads CASSLKSVGTSTLYNEQFF.

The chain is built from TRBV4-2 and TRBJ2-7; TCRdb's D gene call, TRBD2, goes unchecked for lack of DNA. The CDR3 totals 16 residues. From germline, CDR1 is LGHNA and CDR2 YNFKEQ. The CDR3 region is CASSQGGQGISYEQYF.

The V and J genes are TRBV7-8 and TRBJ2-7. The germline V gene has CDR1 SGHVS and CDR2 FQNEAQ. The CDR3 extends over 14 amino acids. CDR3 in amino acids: CASSSFLTGYEQYF.

This chain's CDR3 is CASTAGDRYYEQYF. The rearrangement joins TRBV27 to TRBJ2-7; TCRdb indicates TRBD1, and absent DNA this call remains unverified. The length of the CDR3 is 14 residues. Per germline, CDR1 MNHEY and CDR2 SMNVEV (reference sequence).